What follows are 30 T cell receptor beta chains derived from one specimen sequenced in a study of blood T cell repertoires in COVID-19. The data were produced by immunoSEQ multiplex PCR, yet TCRdb's version contains in-frame clones alone and is incomplete. The data contain about 140,000 clones, 90% of them singletons. Sequencing used peripheral blood. All receptors come from a woman of 80 years or more with acute or convalescent COVID-19.

J is TRBJ2-2 and V is TRBV6-2 or TRBV6-3; the match to TRBD1 covers 11 bases. Per germline, CDR1 MNHEY and CDR2 SVGEGT. J lost 5 bases, V lost 6 bases, and 8 bases had no gene match. The CDR3 has 16 residues. The CDR3 spells CASSFGQGAWTGELFF. The CDR3 region has the DNA TGTGCCAGCAGCTTTGGACAGGGGGCATGGACCGGGGAGCTGTTTTTT.

There are a few counts of this clone. The chain combines TRBV7-2 with TRBJ2-1, with D unresolved. Trimming cost V 1 base and J 2 bases, with 12 bases left between them. This CDR3 is built from 16 residues. In germline, CDR1 is SGHTA, CDR2 FQGNSA. The CDR3 spells CASSLELIPPYNEQFF. In nucleotides, the CDR3 is TGTGCCAGCAGCTTAGAGCTCATCCCTCCCTACAATGAGCAGTTCTTC. Filled out from reference TRBV7-2 and TRBJ2-1, the complete variable domain reads GAGVSQSPSNKVTEKGKDVELRCDPISGHTALYWYRQSLGQGLEFLIYFQGNSAPDKSGLPSDRFSAERTGGSVSTLTIQRTQQEDSAVYLCASSLELIPPYNEQFFGPGTRLTVL.

This chain links TRBV7-2 with TRBJ1-2, with D possibly matching TRBD1 (5 bases). Germline CDR1 SGHTA, CDR2 FQGNSA. Trimming pared 3 bases from V and 6 bases from J, leaving 11 bases between. This CDR3 contains 13 residues. CDR3 sequence (DNA): TGTGCCAGCAGCTTCGAGGGACTAAATGGCTACACCTTC. The encoded protein is CASSFEGLNGYTF. Together with reference TRBV7-2 and TRBJ1-2, the CDR3 gives the full variable domain: GAGVSQSPSNKVTEKGKDVELRCDPISGHTALYWYRQSLGQGLEFLIYFQGNSAPDKSGLPSDRFSAERTGGSVSTLTIQRTQQEDSAVYLCASSFEGLNGYTFGSGTRLTVV.

The chain employs TRBV9 and TRBJ1-3, with D perhaps TRBD1 (6 bases). With 3 bases removed from V and 0 bases from J, the gap between germline ends came to 13 bases. The CDR3 length is 16 residues. Germline CDR1 SGDLS, CDR2 YYNGEE. CDR3 residues: CASSGGQTSSGNTIYF. CDR3 coding DNA: TGTGCCAGCAGCGGCGGACAGACCAGCTCTGGAAACACCATATATTTT.

V and J are TRBV5-1 and TRBJ2-5; D perhaps matches TRBD1 (5 bases). This CDR3 comprises 15 residues. V lost 4 bases to trimming and J lost 4 bases, with 17 bases between them. Germline-derived CDR1 and CDR2 are SGHRS and YFSETQ. The CDR3: CASSPLAGLGETQYF. DNA for the CDR3: TGCGCCAGCAGCCCCCTGGCAGGGCTGGGAGAGACCCAGTACTTC.

This chain joins TRBV30 and TRBJ1-5; D is uncertain. The ends were cut back, 0 bases at V and 0 bases at J, with 9 bases in the middle. The germline V gene has CDR1 GTSNPN and CDR2 SVGIG (reference sequence). This CDR3 spans 15 amino acids. DNA for the CDR3: TGTGCCTGGAGTGTTGAGGTTGGTAGCAATCAGCCCCAGCATTTT. Protein sequence: CAWSVEVGSNQPQHF.

With regard to this clone: Mismatch with germline at one junction end may stem from a read error. The rearrangement uses TRBV10-3 and TRBJ2-1; D ambiguous. This CDR3 region has 11 residues. Per the germline V gene, CDR1 is ENHRY and CDR2 is SYGVKD. The CDR3 region has the DNA TGTGCCAGCAGTAGAGGCGATGAGCAGTTCTTC. Encoded protein: CASSRGDEQFF.

The V gene is TRBV5-1, the J gene TRBJ1-3; the match to TRBD1 covers 9 bases. The CDR3 covers 15 residues. The ends lost 0 bases at V and 2 bases at J; junction bases unmatched: 0. Germline CDR1 is SGHRS and CDR2 is YFSETQ. The CDR3 DNA sequence: TGCGCCAGCAGCTTGGGACAGGGGGCTGGAAACACCATATATTTT. This sequence encodes CASSLGQGAGNTIYF.

The gene calls are TRBV10-2 and TRBJ1-1; D is perhaps TRBD1 (6 bases). Germline values: CDR1 WSHSY, CDR2 SAAADI. The CDR3 totals 16 residues. V shed 8 bases and J shed 0 bases, with 19 bases lying between them. The DNA for the CDR3 is TGCGCCAGCCCAGGAAAGGACAGATGCATGAACACTGAAGCTTTCTTT. The encoded protein is CASPGKDRCMNTEAFF.

J is TRBJ1-1 and V is TRBV27, with a tentative D call TRBD1 (5 bases). V lost 0 bases and J lost 7, with 9 bases in between. Germline values: CDR1 MNHEY, CDR2 SMNVEV (reference sequence). The CDR3 length is 13 residues. The DNA of the CDR3 is TGTGCCAGCAGTTTATCTCTCAGGGTTGAAGCTTTCTTT. Translated: CASSLSLRVEAFF.

The chain has TRBV5-1 and TRBJ2-1, with TRBD1 matching over 8 bases. Germline CDR1 reads SGHRS; CDR2 reads YFSETQ. V shed 4 bases and J 9 bases; nucleotides not matched to a gene: 18. The CDR3 is 17 residues long. The CDR3 region has the DNA TGCGCCAGCAGCCCAGAGTTAGGTCGGACAGGGTCGACTGAGCAGTTCTTC. Translating it yields CASSPELGRTGSTEQFF.

The V call is TRBV29-1, the J call TRBJ2-3; 7 nucleotides match TRBD2. The CDR3 consists of 14 residues. Germline V CDR1 and CDR2: SQVTM, ANQGSEA. Trimming cost V 8 bases and J 2 bases; bases outside gene matches: 10. In DNA, the CDR3 is TGCAGCTCCCGAGAGCGGGGAACCACAGATACGCAGTATTTT. This sequence encodes CSSRERGTTDTQYF.

This clone was seen once. The gene calls are TRBV2 and TRBJ2-2; 8 bases are shared with TRBD2. The CDR3 contains 15 residues. Germline V gene lookup returns CDR1 SNHLY and CDR2 FYNNEI. Trimming at V came to 6 bases and at J to 5 bases, leaving 8 bases not matched to a gene. The CDR3 region has the DNA TGTGCCAGCAGCGGGTGGCGGGGGGAAACCGGGGAGCTGTTTTTT. This sequence encodes CASSGWRGETGELFF.

V is TRBV4-1 and J is TRBJ1-2; 10 bases match TRBD1. The V gene end was trimmed by 1 base and the J gene end by 3 bases; junction bases not matched to a gene: 8. This CDR3 has 17 amino acids. From germline, CDR1 is MGHRA and CDR2 YSYEKL. The CDR3 sequence is CASSQVRSGTGDYGYTF. The DNA for the CDR3 is TGCGCCAGCAGCCAAGTCCGATCCGGGACAGGGGACTATGGCTACACCTTC.

This chain joins TRBV5-6 and TRBJ2-5; D unresolved. Trimming pared 0 bases from V and 5 bases from J, leaving 11 bases between. The CDR3 loop spans 14 amino acids. Germline CDR1 is SGHDT and CDR2 is YYEEEE. The CDR3 protein is CASSLVQYGETQYF. In nucleotides, the CDR3 is TGTGCCAGCAGCTTGGTTCAGTACGGGGAGACCCAGTACTTC. The complete variable domain, with remaining parts taken from reference TRBV5-6 and TRBJ2-5, reads DAGVTQSPTHLIKTRGQQVTLRCSPKSGHDTVSWYQQALGQGPQFIFQYYEEEERQRGNFPDRFSGHQFPNYSSELNVNALLLGDSALYLCASSLVQYGETQYFGPGTRLLVL.

CDR3 residues: CASSVARRAGTDTQYF. The DNA of the CDR3 is TGTGCCAGCAGCGTAGCTCGGCGGGCGGGCACAGATACGCAGTATTTT. The gene calls are TRBV9 and TRBJ2-3, with D perhaps matching TRBD2 (5 bases). This CDR3 contains 16 residues. Trimming removed 0 bases from V and 1 base from J, with 12 bases in between. CDR1 is SGDLS, CDR2 YYNGEE, per germline.

The sample holds one count of this clone. The rearrangement uses TRBV19 and TRBJ1-5; 7 bases are shared with TRBD1. From germline, CDR1 is LNHDA and CDR2 SQIVND (reference sequence). The CDR3 is 16 residues long. J was trimmed by 0 bases and V by 6 bases; bases with no gene match: 8. In DNA form, the CDR3 reads TGTGCCAGTAGACCGGGACAGACACGTAGCAATCAGCCCCAGCATTTT. It codes for CASRPGQTRSNQPQHF. The entire variable domain, with the rest obtained from reference TRBV19 and TRBJ1-5, is as follows: DGGITQSPKYLFRKEGQNVTLSCEQNLNHDAMYWYRQDPGQGLRLIYYSQIVNDFQKGDIAEGYSVSREKKESFPLTVTSAQKNPTAFYLCASRPGQTRSNQPQHFGDGTRLSIL.

The chain couples TRBV5-4 to TRBJ2-3, with D unresolved. Germline V gene data show CDR1 as SGHNT and CDR2 as YYREEE (reference sequence). V was pared by 6 bases and J by 2 bases, with 13 bases between. The CDR3 contains 14 residues. CDR3 amino acids: CASTPGRPTDTQYF. CDR3 sequence (DNA): TGTGCCAGCACCCCAGGTAGACCCACAGATACGCAGTATTTT. Complete variable domain (other parts from reference TRBV5-4 and TRBJ2-3): ETGVTQSPTHLIKTRGQQVTLRCSSQSGHNTVSWYQQALGQGPQFIFQYYREEENGRGNFPPRFSGLQFPNYSSELNVNALELDDSALYLCASTPGRPTDTQYFGPGTRLTVL.

The rearrangement uses TRBV3-1 (or the pseudogene TRBV3-2) and TRBJ1-1, with D perhaps matching TRBD1 (6 bases). The CDR3 is made up of 13 amino acids. Trimming stripped 6 bases from V and 6 bases from J, with 14 bases between. CDR1 is LGHDT and CDR2 is YNNKEL in the germline V gene (reference sequence). CDR3 sequence reads: CASSKQGSPEAFF. CDR3 nucleotide sequence: TGTGCCAGCAGTAAACAGGGCTCACCTGAAGCTTTCTTT.

V and J are TRBV5-8 and TRBJ1-2, with D possibly matching TRBD1 (5 bases). The CDR3 length is 15 residues. Trimming removed 0 bases from V and 5 bases from J, with 14 bases in between. Germline V gene sequence: CDR1 SGHTS, CDR2 YDEGEE. CDR3 bases: TGTGCCAGCAGCTTGGTAGGGGCGCGGGGGTATGGCTACACCTTC. Protein sequence: CASSLVGARGYGYTF.

The chain employs TRBV28 and TRBJ1-5, with no clear D. CDR1 is MDHEN, CDR2 SYDVKM, per germline. V lost 4 bases to trimming and J lost 4 bases, with 14 bases between them. This CDR3 has 15 amino acids. Here the CDR3 reads CASSSASGFNQPQHF. The DNA of the CDR3 is TGTGCCAGCAGTTCCGCTTCGGGGTTTAATCAGCCCCAGCATTTT.

V usage is TRBV3-1 (or the pseudogene TRBV3-2) and J usage is TRBJ1-5; TRBD1 agrees at 11 bases. The CDR3 contains 20 residues. The germline CDR1 and CDR2 sequences are LGHDT and YNNKEL (reference sequence). The trim removed 0 bases at V and 4 bases at J, leaving 14 bases unmatched. The CDR3 bases are TGTGCCAGCAGCCAAGATAGAGGACAGGGGGCCCAAAGGTGGAATCAGCCCCAGCATTTT. Its protein is CASSQDRGQGAQRWNQPQHF.

The chain employs TRBV2 and TRBJ1-1; 8 bases line up with TRBD1. This CDR3 is 14 amino acids long. V shed 5 bases, J shed 7 bases, and the junction held 9 bases outside the gene matches. Germline V gene data show CDR1 as SNHLY and CDR2 as FYNNEI. The CDR3 here is CASSPGQGQIEAFF. CDR3 nucleotides: TGTGCCAGCAGTCCAGGACAGGGTCAAATTGAAGCTTTCTTT.

In this sample, this clone turned up once. The chain joins TRBV18 to TRBJ1-1; 8 bases match TRBD1. CDR1 is KGHSH and CDR2 is LQKENI in the germline V gene. The ends lost 7 bases at V and 0 bases at J; junction bases unmatched: 7. The CDR3 is 15 residues long. The CDR3 sequence: CASLGQGALNTEAFF. CDR3 sequence (DNA): TGTGCCAGCTTGGGTCAGGGGGCACTGAACACTGAAGCTTTCTTT.

This sequence joins TRBV6-5 and TRBJ2-7; perhaps TRBD2 as D (5 bases). Germline V lookup: CDR1 MNHEY, CDR2 SVGAGI. Trimming removed 2 bases from V and 4 bases from J, with 15 bases in between. The CDR3 is made up of 15 amino acids. The CDR3 here is CASSYGLPPGYEQYF. DNA of the CDR3: TGTGCCAGCAGTTACGGTCTACCTCCGGGGTACGAGCAGTACTTC.

The chain employs TRBV2 and TRBJ1-2, with D possibly TRBD1 on 6 matching bases. Germline CDR1 is SNHLY and CDR2 is FYNNEI. Trimming took 7 bases from V and 0 from J, leaving 12 bases between them. The CDR3 has 14 residues. CDR3 sequence (DNA): TGTGCCAGCAAGAATGACAGGACTAACTATGGCTACACCTTC. It specifies CASKNDRTNYGYTF.

The chain links TRBV7-2 to TRBJ2-1, with 8 bases matching TRBD2. This CDR3 region has 15 residues. Germline V lookup: CDR1 SGHTA, CDR2 FQGNSA. The trim removed 1 base at V and 4 bases at J, leaving 3 bases unmatched. For the CDR3, the DNA is TGTGCCAGCAGCTTAGATAGCGGGGAGTACAATGAGCAGTTCTTC. This gives the protein CASSLDSGEYNEQFF.

The rearrangement links TRBV4-2 to TRBJ2-7; a weak D match, TRBD2 (6 bases). V shed 1 base and J shed 0 bases, with 13 bases lying between them. The CDR3 consists of 16 residues. Looked up from germline, CDR1 is LGHNA and CDR2 is YNFKEQ. The CDR3 region is CASSQVGGVSSYEQYF. The CDR3, as DNA: TGTGCCAGCAGCCAAGTAGGCGGGGTGAGCTCCTACGAGCAGTACTTC.

The V call is TRBV5-4, the J call TRBJ2-2; 8 bases align to TRBD1. CDR3 size: 15 residues. With V trimmed by 3 bases and J by 1 base, 2 bases remained unmatched. Germline values: CDR1 SGHNT, CDR2 YYREEE (reference sequence). This chain's CDR3 is CASSWGTGNTGELFF. The CDR3 nucleotides are TGTGCCAGCAGCTGGGGGACAGGGAACACCGGGGAGCTGTTTTTT.

The chain links TRBV7-8 to TRBJ1-1, with D hard to call. From germline, CDR1 is SGHVS and CDR2 FQNEAQ. Trimming took off 2 bases at V and 0 bases at J, with 13 bases between the two ends. The CDR3 has 16 amino acids. CDR3 DNA sequence: TGTGCCAGCAGCTTAATTGGCGGCAACATGAACACTGAAGCTTTCTTT. Residues: CASSLIGGNMNTEAFF.